Listed below are T cell receptor beta chains from one sample, sequenced in a study of shared clonotypes between healthy human individuals. Profiled with immunoSEQ multiplex PCR; TCRdb holds only in-frame clones, not every one. There are about 680,000 clones in the sample; about 74% occur only once, and less than 2% lies in the top ten. Sequenced sample: memory CD4+ T cells sorted from blood. Receptors were obtained from a woman in her twenties or thirties in good health. Both conserved end residues are part of each CDR3. The order of the fields is D gene, clone size, J gene, V gene, CDR3 protein, CDR3 DNA. The D gene is left open where the match is weak. Clone size appears in some rows only: once, few, many, or a class for an expanded clone.

TRBD1 | few | TRBJ1-1 | TRBV6-6 | CASSRNRGVTEAFF | TGTGCCAGCAGTCGAAACAGGGGGGTCACTGAAGCTTTCTTT
TRBD2 | few | TRBJ2-3 | TRBV4-1 | CASSQLPGLSTDTQYF | TGCGCCAGCAGCCAGCTCCCGGGACTAAGTACAGATACGCAGTATTTT
- | - | TRBJ1-5 | TRBV11-3 | CASSPHSRGRYQPQHF | TGTGCCAGCAGCCCGCATTCGCGCGGGCGGTACCAGCCCCAGCATTTT
- | - | TRBJ1-4 | TRBV6-1 | CASGVGQGHEKLFF | TGTGCCAGCGGGGTGGGGCAGGGCCATGAAAAACTGTTTTTT
- | - | TRBJ1-3 | TRBV5-6 | CASGGAPGNTIYF | TGTGCAAGTGGGGGTGCCCCCGGAAACACCATATATTTT
- | - | TRBJ1-6 | TRBV30 | CAWTRYNSPLHF | TGTGCCTGGACACGTTATAATTCACCCCTCCACTTT
TRBD1 | once | TRBJ1-5 | TRBV28 | CASSLSWDRYSNQPQHF | TGTGCCAGCAGTTTATCCTGGGACAGGTATAGCAATCAGCCCCAGCATTTT
- | - | TRBJ2-5 | TRBV5-4 | CASSLVADETQYF | TGTGCCAGCAGCTTGGTCGCGGACGAGACCCAGTACTTC
TRBD1 | - | TRBJ1-5 | TRBV30 | CAWSAGTGRNQPQHF | TGTGCCTGGAGTGCCGGGACAGGGCGCAATCAGCCCCAGCATTTT
TRBD2 | - | TRBJ2-1 | TRBV7-9 | CASSRAGGFNEQFF | TGTGCCAGCAGCAGAGCGGGAGGGTTCAATGAGCAGTTCTTC
TRBD1 | - | TRBJ2-1 | TRBV4-1 | CASSQVASGQPSNEQFF | TGCGCCAGCAGCCAAGTAGCCTCGGGACAGCCTAGTAATGAGCAGTTCTTC
- | - | TRBJ1-1 | TRBV27 | CASSLHTPNTEAFF | TGTGCCAGCAGTTTACACACGCCGAACACTGAAGCTTTCTTT
TRBD2 | - | TRBJ2-3 | TRBV9 | CASSVRASGSDTQYF | TGTGCCAGCAGCGTAAGGGCTAGCGGGAGTGATACGCAGTATTTT
- | few | TRBJ2-2 | TRBV5-1 | CASSSRGTGELFF | TGCGCCAGCAGCTCACGGGGAACCGGGGAGCTGTTTTTT
- | - | TRBJ2-7 | TRBV5-1 | CASSEDSVRGEQYF | TGCGCCAGCAGCGAGGACAGTGTAAGGGGGGAGCAGTACTTC
- | many | TRBJ1-1 | TRBV9 | CASSYGPNHEAFF | TGTGCCAGCAGCTACGGACCCAACCACGAAGCTTTCTTT
- | once | TRBJ1-4 | TRBV30 | CAWSGGDLREKLFF | TGTGCCTGGAGTGGGGGAGATTTACGGGAAAAACTGTTTTTT